This T cell receptor beta chain originates from a study of cytomegalovirus exposure and HLA in healthy donors. CDR1 is SNHLY, CDR2 FYNNEI, per germline. Unmatched junction bases numbered 8, after V lost 6 bases and J lost 3 bases. This CDR3 contains 16 residues. The PCR contained 60 Vbeta and 13 Jbeta primers. Measured with immunoSEQ multiplex PCR; TCRdb has only the in-frame clones, and not every one. The repertoire holds 150,000 to 200,000 clones, with about 85% as singletons. This chain uses TRBV2 with TRBJ1-2, with 12 bases fitting TRBD1. The sequencing input was PBMCs. The sequence was obtained from a boy younger than 10 in good health and CMV-seronegative. The CDR3 is CASSRDRGLSHYGYTF. The CDR3, as DNA: TGTGCCAGCAGCAGGGACAGGGGGCTTTCACACTATGGCTACACCTTC.